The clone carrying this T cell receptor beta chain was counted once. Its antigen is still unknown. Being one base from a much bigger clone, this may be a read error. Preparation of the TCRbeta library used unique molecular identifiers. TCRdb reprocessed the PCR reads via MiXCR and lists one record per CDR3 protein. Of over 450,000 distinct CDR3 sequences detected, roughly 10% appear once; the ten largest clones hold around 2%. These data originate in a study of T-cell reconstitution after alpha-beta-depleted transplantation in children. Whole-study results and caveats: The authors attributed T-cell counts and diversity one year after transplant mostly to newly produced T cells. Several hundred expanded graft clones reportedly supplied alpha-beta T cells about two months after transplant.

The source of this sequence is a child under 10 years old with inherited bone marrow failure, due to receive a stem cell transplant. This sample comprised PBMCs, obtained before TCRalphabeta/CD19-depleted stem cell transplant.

CDR3 DNA: TGTGCCAGCAGCTTGGACAGTCTCTTGAATGAGCAGTTCTTC. This sequence encodes CASSLDSLLNEQFF. The chain couples TRBV28 to TRBJ2-1, with D perhaps TRBD1 (6 bases). This CDR3 has 14 residues. Germline CDR1 is MDHEN and CDR2 is SYDVKM. The V gene lost 6 bases and the J gene lost 7 bases, with 16 bases spanning the gap.